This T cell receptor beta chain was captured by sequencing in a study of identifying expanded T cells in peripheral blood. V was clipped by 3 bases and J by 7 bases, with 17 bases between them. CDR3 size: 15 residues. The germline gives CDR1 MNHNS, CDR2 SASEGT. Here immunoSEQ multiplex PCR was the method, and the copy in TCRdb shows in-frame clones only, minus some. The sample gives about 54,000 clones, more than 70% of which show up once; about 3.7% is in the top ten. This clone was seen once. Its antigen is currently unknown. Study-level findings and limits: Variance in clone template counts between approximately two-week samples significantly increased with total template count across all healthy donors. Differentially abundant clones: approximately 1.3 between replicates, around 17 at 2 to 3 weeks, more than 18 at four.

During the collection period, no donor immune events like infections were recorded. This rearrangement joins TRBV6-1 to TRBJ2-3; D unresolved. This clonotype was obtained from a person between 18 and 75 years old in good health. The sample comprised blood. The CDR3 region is CASSDSTGPFYTQYF. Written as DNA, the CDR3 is TGTGCCAGCAGTGATTCAACCGGCCCCTTTTATACGCAGTATTTT.